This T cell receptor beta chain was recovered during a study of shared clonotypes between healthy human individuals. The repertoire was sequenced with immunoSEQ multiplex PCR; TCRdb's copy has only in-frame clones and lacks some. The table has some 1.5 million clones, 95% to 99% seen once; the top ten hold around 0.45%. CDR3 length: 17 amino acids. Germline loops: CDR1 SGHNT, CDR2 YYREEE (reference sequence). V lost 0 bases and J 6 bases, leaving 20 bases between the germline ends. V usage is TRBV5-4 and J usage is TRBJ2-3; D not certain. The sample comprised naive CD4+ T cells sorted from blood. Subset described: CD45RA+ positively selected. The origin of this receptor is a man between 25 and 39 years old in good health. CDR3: CASSLVGLALRQDTQYF. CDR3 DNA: TGTGCCAGCAGCTTGGTTGGTCTGGCCCTACGTCAGGATACGCAGTATTTT.